A selection of T cell receptor beta chains follows, all from one sample in a study of post-analysis software for immune sequencing data. Each CDR3 protein gets one entry after TCRdb re-called the PCR reads with MiXCR. The sample records around 150,000 distinct CDR3 sequences, about 34% being singletons. Source: blood, taken after autologous hematopoietic stem cell transplantation. Receptors originate from a girl aged 5 to 17 with multiple sclerosis. Both conserved end residues are part of each CDR3. Each record gives: V gene, J gene, clone size, D gene, CDR3 protein, CDR3 DNA. D genes are given only for firm matches. Part of the rows lack a size; the others show once, few, many or a class for expanded clones.

TRBV28,TRBJ2-7,few,.,CASSLLAKAYEQYF,TGTGCCAGCAGTTTATTGGCTAAGGCCTACGAGCAGTACTTC
TRBV4-2,TRBJ2-4,few,TRBD1,CASSHLTDRGGQNIQYF,TGTGCCAGCAGCCACCTCACCGACAGGGGAGGCCAAAACATTCAGTACTTC
TRBV7-9,TRBJ2-7,few,.,CASSPATAMLGEQYF,TGTGCCAGCAGCCCGGCGACAGCGATGCTTGGCGAGCAGTACTTC
TRBV2,TRBJ2-1,.,TRBD1,CASTEGANDNEQFF,TGTGCCAGCACCGAGGGGGCGAATGACAATGAGCAGTTCTTC
TRBV4-1,TRBJ2-3,once,.,CASSRTWRDEEFVSYNEQYF,TGCGCCAGCAGCCGCACGTGGCGGGACGAAGAATTCGTCTCCTACAATGAGCAGTATTTT
TRBV7-3,TRBJ2-1,.,.,CASSLDPAYNEQFF,TGTGCCAGCAGCTTAGATCCAGCCTACAATGAGCAGTTCTTC
TRBV25-1,TRBJ2-1,.,TRBD2,CASSETSGSREQFF,TGTGCCAGCAGTGAGACTAGCGGGAGTAGGGAGCAGTTCTTC
TRBV4-2,TRBJ2-1,.,.,CASSQEAYSETQFF,TGTGCCAGCAGCCAAGAAGCCTACTCAGAGACCCAGTTCTTC
TRBV7-9,TRBJ2-1,.,TRBD1,CASNDRGIYNEQFF,TGTGCCAGCAACGACAGGGGTATTTACAATGAGCAGTTCTTC
TRBV9,TRBJ1-1,.,.,CASSRGHTNTEAFF,TGTGCCAGCAGCAGGGGACATACGAACACTGAAGCTTTCTTT
TRBV12-3/TRBV12-4,TRBJ2-1,.,.,CASSPALGEQFF,TGTGCCAGCAGCCCCGCGTTGGGTGAGCAGTTCTTC
TRBV24-1,TRBJ2-1,.,.,CATSDSAGVRDEQFF,TGTGCCACCAGTGATTCCGCTGGGGTGCGGGATGAGCAGTTCTTC
TRBV20-1,TRBJ2-7,.,TRBD1,CSARGDRGQGYEQYF,TGCAGTGCTAGGGGGGACAGGGGGCAGGGCTACGAGCAGTACTTC
TRBV20-1,TRBJ1-1,.,.,CSAHRDDWTEAFF,TGCAGTGCCCACAGGGATGATTGGACTGAAGCTTTCTTT
TRBV27,TRBJ2-1,.,.,CASSLTTGSYNEQFF,TGTGCCAGCAGCCTAACCACCGGCTCCTACAATGAGCAGTTCTTC
TRBV29-1,TRBJ2-5,.,TRBD1,CGVYGQGLGETQYF,TGCGGCGTTTACGGACAGGGGCTTGGAGAGACCCAGTACTTC
TRBV9,TRBJ2-7,.,.,CASSYRDSGPYEQYF,TGTGCCAGCAGCTACCGGGACTCAGGACCCTACGAGCAGTACTTC
TRBV12-3/TRBV12-4,TRBJ2-3,.,TRBD2,CASSSGRAGPDMQYF,TGTGCCAGCAGTTCCGGACGAGCGGGACCAGATATGCAGTATTTT
TRBV5-1,TRBJ2-7,.,TRBD2,CASSLGSGSSYEQYF,TGCGCCAGCAGCTTGGGTAGCGGGAGCTCCTACGAGCAGTACTTC
TRBV13,TRBJ1-4,.,TRBD1,CASSPGTGFHPEKLFF,TGTGCCAGCAGCCCGGGGACAGGGTTTCATCCTGAAAAACTGTTTTTT
TRBV27,TRBJ2-7,few,.,CASRRAPSSYEQYF,TGTGCCAGCAGGAGAGCGCCTAGCTCCTACGAGCAGTACTTC
TRBV4-2,TRBJ2-7,.,.,CASRQESGGHYEQYF,TGTGCCAGCAGACAAGAATCGGGCGGACACTACGAGCAGTACTTC
TRBV20-1,TRBJ2-3,.,TRBD2,CSAGLAGLWPGGDTQYF,TGCAGTGCGGGCCTAGCGGGATTGTGGCCCGGGGGAGATACGCAGTATTTT
TRBV6-2/TRBV6-3,TRBJ2-4,.,TRBD1,CASSYLQTGTAALEQYF,TGTGCCAGCAGTTATTTGCAAACCGGGACAGCGGCCTTGGAGCAGTACTTC
TRBV12-3/TRBV12-4,TRBJ1-5,few,TRBD1,CASSRTGLGQPQHF,TGTGCCAGCAGCCGGACAGGGTTGGGTCAGCCCCAGCATTTT
TRBV29-1,TRBJ2-3,.,.,CSVEDLGVDTQYF,TGCAGCGTTGAAGATCTGGGGGTAGATACGCAGTATTTT
TRBV7-2,TRBJ2-1,many,TRBD2,CASSLAGTSGRSNEQFF,TGTGCCAGCAGCTTAGCGGGGACTAGCGGGAGATCCAATGAGCAGTTCTTC
TRBV29-1,TRBJ2-5,once,TRBD1,CSAETGETQYF,TGCAGCGCCGAGACAGGGGAGACCCAGTACTTC
TRBV7-2,TRBJ2-1,few,.,CASSRRGGLLINEQFF,TGTGCCAGCAGCCGGCGGGGCGGCCTCCTCATCAATGAGCAGTTCTTC
TRBV20-1,TRBJ2-5,once,TRBD2,CSAPHYVTSSGGTQYF,TGCAGTGCTCCTCACTACGTTACTAGCAGCGGGGGAACCCAGTACTTC
TRBV5-1,TRBJ2-3,few,TRBD1,CASSPRRGQGTDTQYF,TGCGCCAGCAGCCCCCGTAGGGGGCAAGGGACAGATACGCAGTATTTT
TRBV7-9,TRBJ2-7,few,.,CASSFPPGPEYEQYF,TGTGCCAGCAGCTTCCCCCCGGGACCTGAGTACGAGCAGTACTTC
TRBV20-1,TRBJ1-2,.,.,CSARDLQGRTNYGYTF,TGCAGTGCTAGAGATCTACAGGGACGGACTAACTATGGCTACACCTTC
TRBV20-1,TRBJ2-1,few,TRBD2,CSAASGSGQFF,TGCAGTGCTGCTAGCGGGAGTGGGCAGTTCTTC
TRBV6-2/TRBV6-3,TRBJ2-1,.,.,CASTGRPNEQFF,TGTGCCAGCACCGGACGACCTAATGAGCAGTTCTTC
TRBV4-3,TRBJ2-1,.,TRBD2,CASSPDITSGAYNEQFF,TGCGCCAGCAGCCCAGACATCACTAGCGGGGCCTACAATGAGCAGTTCTTC
TRBV20-1,TRBJ2-2,.,.,CSARAKTGELFF,TGCAGCGCTAGGGCTAAAACCGGGGAGCTGTTTTTT
TRBV27,TRBJ2-7,few,.,CASQDGDEQYF,TGTGCCAGCCAGGATGGGGACGAGCAGTACTTC
TRBV12-3/TRBV12-4,TRBJ2-2,.,.,CASSFRLTGELFF,TGTGCCAGCAGTTTTCGGCTCACCGGGGAGCTGTTTTTT
TRBV9,TRBJ1-4,.,.,CASSVEPTRRAEKLFF,TGTGCCAGCAGCGTAGAACCGACCCGAAGGGCTGAAAAACTGTTTTTT